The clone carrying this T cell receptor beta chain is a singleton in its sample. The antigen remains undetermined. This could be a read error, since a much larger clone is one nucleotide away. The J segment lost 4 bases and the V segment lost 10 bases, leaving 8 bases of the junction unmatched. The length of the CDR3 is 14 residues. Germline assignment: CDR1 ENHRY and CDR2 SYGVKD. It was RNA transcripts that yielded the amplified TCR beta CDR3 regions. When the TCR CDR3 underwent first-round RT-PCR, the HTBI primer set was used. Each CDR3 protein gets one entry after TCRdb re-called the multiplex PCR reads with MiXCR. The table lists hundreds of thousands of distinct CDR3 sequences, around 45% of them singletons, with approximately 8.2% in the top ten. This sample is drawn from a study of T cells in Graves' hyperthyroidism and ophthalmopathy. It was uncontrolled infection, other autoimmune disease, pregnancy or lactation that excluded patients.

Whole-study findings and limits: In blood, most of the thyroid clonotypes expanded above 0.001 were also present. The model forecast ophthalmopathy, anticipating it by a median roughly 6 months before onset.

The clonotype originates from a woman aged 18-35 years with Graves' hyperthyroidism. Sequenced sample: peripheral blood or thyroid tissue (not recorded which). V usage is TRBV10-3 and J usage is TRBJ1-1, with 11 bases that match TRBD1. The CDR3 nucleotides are TGTGCCAGCAGGGGGACAGGGGGGAGCACTGAAGCTTTCTTT. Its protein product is CASRGTGGSTEAFF.